This TCR beta chain was recovered during a study of early T cells in non-severe SARS-CoV-2 infection. Study overall: Sequenced material consisted of bulk RNA (from unsorted whole blood), and chains were unpaired. Study outcomes and limitations: Clonotype matching in VDJdb favored anti-spike CD8 responses and did not capture private and CD4 specificities.

Turning to this clonotype: Its specificity is unknown.

Molecules of cDNA were individually given unique molecular identifiers that were attached to them. One entry per CDR3 protein results from TCRdb running MiXCR on the 5' RACE reads. Of 75,000 to 80,000 distinct CDR3 sequences listed, roughly 9.6% are singletons. This TCR derives from an adult who was a healthcare worker with PCR-confirmed SARS-CoV-2 infection or an uninfected control (not recorded which). The specimen was whole blood.

The CDR3 nucleotides read TGTGCCAGCAGTCACCGGACAGGGGTAGAGACCCAGTACTTC. Amino acid sequence: CASSHRTGVETQYF. V gene TRBV12-3 or TRBV12-4 combines with J gene TRBJ2-5; 9 positions agree with TRBD1. CDR3 length: 14 amino acids. V gave up 5 bases and J gave up 4 bases; unmatched junction bases: 5.